These 30 T cell receptor beta chains share one sample of origin, sequenced in a study of neoadjuvant nivolumab and ipilimumab in lung cancer. Profiling relied on immunoSEQ multiplex PCR, and the TCRdb table lists in-frame clones only, not all of them. Of approximately 30,000 clones detected, over 75% appear once; the ten largest clones hold approximately 5%. The sample here was peripheral blood, taken after neoadjuvant nivolumab, alone or with ipilimumab, at or shortly before surgery. Source of these receptors: an adult with non-small cell lung cancer.

This clone appeared once. The chain is built from TRBV19 and TRBJ1-2; perhaps TRBD1 as D (5 bases). Germline values: CDR1 LNHDA, CDR2 SQIVND (reference sequence). V lost 7 bases and J 4 bases, leaving 22 bases between the germline ends. This CDR3 has 16 residues. The CDR3 protein is CASMFTGPTPFYGYTF. The DNA of the CDR3 is TGTGCCAGTATGTTCACAGGTCCGACGCCCTTCTATGGCTACACCTTC.

The sample holds one count of this clone. J is TRBJ2-3 and V is TRBV4-3; D ambiguous. V lost 0 bases to trimming and J lost 3 bases, with 10 bases between them. The CDR3 is 15 amino acids. Germline V CDR1 and CDR2: LGHNA, YSLEER. Here the CDR3 reads CASSQEAAPTDTQYF. CDR3 DNA: TGCGCCAGCAGCCAAGAGGCTGCCCCAACAGATACGCAGTATTTT.

V is TRBV7-9 and J is TRBJ1-6, with 7 bases aligning to TRBD1. After removal of 3 bases from V and 6 bases from J, the junction contained 5 bases not matched to a gene. This CDR3 contains 15 residues. The germline gives CDR1 SEHNR, CDR2 FQNEAQ (reference sequence). In nucleotides, the CDR3 is TGTGCCAGCAGCTTCTTGACAGGGATTAATTCACCCCTCCACTTT. Its protein product is CASSFLTGINSPLHF.

The V and J genes are TRBV9 and TRBJ2-2, with D unresolved. Germline assignment: CDR1 SGDLS and CDR2 YYNGEE. The CDR3 covers 17 residues. V lost 0 bases and J 1 base, leaving 13 bases between the germline ends. The CDR3 DNA reads as TGTGCCAGCAGCGTAGGGGGATATTTCGGGAACACCGGGGAGCTGTTTTTT. It is translated as CASSVGGYFGNTGELFF.

This clone has a handful of counts. This chain links TRBV6-1 with TRBJ1-1; maybe TRBD1 (5 bases). Germline CDR1 MNHNS, CDR2 SASEGT. The CDR3 extends over 14 amino acids. V was pared by 5 bases and J by 8 bases, with 18 bases between. CDR3 protein: CASSKYQVDREAFF. CDR3 bases: TGTGCCAGCAGTAAATATCAGGTTGACAGAGAAGCTTTCTTT.

This clone was detected once. The gene calls are TRBV11-1 and TRBJ2-7; D remains ambiguous. CDR1 is SGHAT and CDR2 is FQDESV in the germline V gene (reference sequence). V was cut by 5 bases and J by 7 bases, with 18 bases left in between. This CDR3 is built from 14 residues. The CDR3 protein is CASSRMGNAREQYF. DNA for the CDR3: TGTGCCAGCAGCCGAATGGGAAATGCTAGAGAGCAGTACTTC.

The J gene is TRBJ1-1, the V gene TRBV18, with D perhaps matching TRBD1 (6 bases). The CDR3 is made up of 14 amino acids. Looked up from germline, CDR1 is KGHSH and CDR2 is LQKENI. The V gene lost 2 bases and the J gene lost 6 bases, with 13 bases spanning the gap. The CDR3 here is CASSPNTGFPEAFF. DNA for the CDR3: TGTGCCAGCTCACCAAACACAGGGTTCCCTGAAGCTTTCTTT.

The chain combines TRBV7-9 with TRBJ1-6; 10 nucleotides line up with TRBD1. The junction had 6 bases not matched to a gene; V was cut back by 3 bases and J by 10 bases. The CDR3 extends over 15 amino acids. CDR1 is SEHNR and CDR2 is FQNEAQ in the germline V gene (reference sequence). CDR3 in DNA: TGTGCCAGCAGCTTCTCCGGACAGGGGGGATCACCCCTCCACTTT. This translates into CASSFSGQGGSPLHF.

This CDR3 is CASSLSGTGEGQPQHF. DNA for the CDR3: TGTGCCAGCTCGCTTTCCGGGACAGGGGAAGGTCAGCCCCAGCATTTT. This chain connects TRBV18 to TRBJ1-5, with 10 bases lining up with TRBD1. The junction had 11 bases not matched to a gene; V was cut back by 6 bases and J by 6 bases. Germline CDR1 is KGHSH and CDR2 is LQKENI. The CDR3 spans 16 residues.

Only one count was recorded for this clone. The chain links TRBV2 to TRBJ2-2, with D possibly TRBD1 on 5 matching bases. The CDR3 spans 16 residues. Germline lookup yields CDR1 SNHLY and CDR2 FYNNEI. The V end was cut by 6 bases, the J end by 1 base, with 15 bases between. CDR3 DNA: TGTGCCAGCAGCGTAGGCCGACAGAAGAACACCGGGGAGCTGTTTTTT. This gives the protein CASSVGRQKNTGELFF.

The CDR3 DNA follows: TGTGCCAGCAGCCCCTTCGGCGCAGAAGCTTTCTTT. This codes for CASSPFGAEAFF. The genes are TRBV14 and TRBJ1-1; D remains ambiguous. Germline lookup yields CDR1 SGHDN and CDR2 FVKESK. CDR3 size: 12 residues. V was shortened by 4 bases and J by 8 bases, with 11 bases between the two germline ends. The complete variable domain, with remaining parts taken from reference TRBV14 and TRBJ1-1, reads EAGVTQFPSHSVIEKGQTVTLRCDPISGHDNLYWYRRVMGKEIKFLLHFVKESKQDESGMPNNRFLAERTGGTYSTLKVQPAELEDSGVYFCASSPFGAEAFFGQGTRLTVV.

The chain combines TRBV5-1 with TRBJ2-5; 13 bases agree with TRBD2. Germline CDR1 and CDR2: SGHRS and YFSETQ. This CDR3 is built from 19 residues. Germline trimming cut 5 bases from V and 5 bases from J; bases unmatched to any gene: 18. CDR3 residues: CASSPTGTSGALGWETQYF. The CDR3 DNA is TGCGCCAGCAGTCCAACCGGGACTAGCGGGGCCCTCGGTTGGGAGACCCAGTACTTC.

This clone was recorded once. The chain's CDR3 is CASTPQGGGTGELFF. CDR3 DNA sequence: TGTGCCAGCACTCCCCAGGGGGGAGGCACCGGGGAGCTGTTTTTT. This sequence joins TRBV11-2 and TRBJ2-2, with D maybe TRBD1 (7 bases). The CDR3 has 15 amino acids. Germline loops: CDR1 SGHAT, CDR2 FQNNGV. Trimming took 7 bases from V and 4 from J, leaving 16 bases between them. The whole variable domain, remainder taken from reference TRBV11-2 and TRBJ2-2, is EAGVAQSPRYKIIEKRQSVAFWCNPISGHATLYWYQQILGQGPKLLIQFQNNGVVDDSQLPKDRFSAERLKGVDSTLKIQPAKLEDSAVYLCASTPQGGGTGELFFGEGSRLTVL.

This chain links TRBV7-2 with TRBJ2-5; a weak D match, TRBD2 (5 bases). Germline loops: CDR1 SGHTA, CDR2 FQGNSA. The CDR3 has 12 amino acids. Trimming removed 5 bases from V and 5 bases from J, with 9 bases in between. The CDR3 here is CASSPIAETQYF. The CDR3 DNA follows: TGTGCCAGCAGCCCCATAGCGGAGACCCAGTACTTC.

The rearrangement uses TRBV5-1 and TRBJ2-3; D is unclear. Germline V gene lookup returns CDR1 SGHRS and CDR2 YFSETQ. V was trimmed by 0 bases and J by 0 bases, leaving 5 bases between them. This CDR3 region has 14 residues. The CDR3 here is CASSLDSSTDTQYF. The CDR3 DNA reads TGCGCCAGCAGCTTGGACTCTAGCACAGATACGCAGTATTTT.

The rearrangement joins TRBV9 to TRBJ1-5; the D gene is possibly TRBD1 (5 bases). V lost 2 bases and J lost 0, with 9 bases in between. This CDR3 is 15 amino acids long. CDR1 and CDR2 (germline): SGDLS, YYNGEE. The CDR3, as DNA: TGTGCCAGCAGCGTGGGACCCGATAGCAATCAGCCCCAGCATTTT. Encoded protein: CASSVGPDSNQPQHF.

The chain links TRBV29-1 to TRBJ2-1; 12 bases fit TRBD2. This CDR3 contains 15 residues. Looked up from germline, CDR1 is SQVTM and CDR2 is ANQGSEA. V lost 4 bases and J lost 7; bases outside the gene matches: 8. The CDR3 spells CSVGASGGVWNEQFF. The DNA for the CDR3 is TGCAGCGTTGGGGCTAGCGGGGGGGTCTGGAATGAGCAGTTCTTC.

The chain employs TRBV10-1 and TRBJ1-5; D is ambiguous. V gave up 4 bases and J gave up 5 bases, with 9 bases separating them. Germline V gene lookup returns CDR1 WNHNN and CDR2 SYGVQD (reference sequence). The CDR3 contains 13 residues. CDR3: CASSAAKDQPQHF. The CDR3 DNA follows: TGCGCCAGCAGTGCTGCAAAGGATCAGCCCCAGCATTTT.

J is TRBJ2-3 and V is TRBV5-1; 12 nucleotides match TRBD2. The CDR3 length is 16 residues. Germline lookup yields CDR1 SGHRS and CDR2 YFSETQ. The V segment lost 2 bases and the J segment 2 bases; nucleotides outside the gene matches: 3. CDR3 sequence reads: CASSFTSGRNTDTQYF. The CDR3, as DNA: TGCGCCAGCAGCTTTACTAGCGGGAGGAACACAGATACGCAGTATTTT.

The J gene is TRBJ2-3, the V gene TRBV6-4, with 11 bases lining up with TRBD2. In germline, CDR1 is MRHNA, CDR2 SNTAGT. The V gene end was trimmed by 4 bases and the J gene end by 6 bases; junction bases not matched to a gene: 6. The CDR3 consists of 15 residues. The CDR3, as DNA: TGTGCCAGCAGTGTGACTAGCGGGGCTGGGGATACGCAGTATTTT. Translated: CASSVTSGAGDTQYF.

This chain connects TRBV5-1 to TRBJ2-5, with a weak D call TRBD2 (5 bases). This CDR3 region has 13 residues. Trimming shortened V by 0 bases and J by 3 bases, and 6 bases separated the two germline ends. Germline V gene sequence: CDR1 SGHRS, CDR2 YFSETQ. The CDR3 DNA is TGCGCCAGCAGCTTGGAGGGAGAAGAGACCCAGTACTTC. Protein product: CASSLEGEETQYF.

The CDR3 DNA reads TGTGCCAGCAGCCTCCGGACAGGGGAGGCAGATACGCAGTATTTT. Its translation is CASSLRTGEADTQYF. V usage is TRBV9 and J usage is TRBJ2-3; the match to TRBD1 covers 9 bases. V shed 4 bases and J 4 bases; nucleotides not matched to a gene: 7. Germline V gene sequence: CDR1 SGDLS, CDR2 YYNGEE. This CDR3 is built from 15 residues.

This chain connects TRBV6-5 to TRBJ2-2; tentatively, D is TRBD1 or TRBD2 (5 bases each). V was trimmed by 4 bases and J by 6 bases, leaving 12 bases between them. CDR1 and CDR2 from the germline V gene are MNHEY and SVGAGI. The CDR3 runs to 14 residues. The CDR3 region has the DNA TGTGCCAGCAGTTTCCAACTAGGGGCCGGGGAGCTGTTTTTT. It yields the protein CASSFQLGAGELFF.

This chain uses TRBV5-4 with TRBJ1-5; TRBD1 might be the D (5 bases). This CDR3 is built from 14 residues. Trimming stripped 5 bases from V and 5 bases from J, with 14 bases between. Looked up from germline, CDR1 is SGHNT and CDR2 is YYREEE (reference sequence). The CDR3 reads CASSSGGVDQPQHF. CDR3 DNA: TGTGCCAGCAGTTCTGGGGGGGTCGATCAGCCCCAGCATTTT.

The chain has TRBV25-1 and TRBJ1-4; D not resolved. Germline V lookup: CDR1 MGHDK, CDR2 SYGVNS. V lost 6 bases and J lost 0, with 11 bases in between. The CDR3 is made up of 15 amino acids. CDR3: CASREGSATNEKLFF. The CDR3 DNA follows: TGTGCCAGCAGGGAGGGCAGCGCAACTAATGAAAAACTGTTTTTT.

V is TRBV7-9 and J is TRBJ1-3; tentatively, D is TRBD1 (5 bases). Trimming shortened V by 3 bases and J by 4 bases, and 19 bases separated the two germline ends. Germline values: CDR1 SEHNR, CDR2 FQNEAQ (reference sequence). CDR3 length equals 17 residues. The CDR3 here is CASSFRAGGPLGNTIYF. In DNA, the CDR3 is TGTGCCAGCAGCTTTAGGGCGGGGGGACCTCTCGGAAACACCATATATTTT. The full variable domain, its missing parts supplied by reference TRBV7-9 and TRBJ1-3, is DTGVSQNPRHKITKRGQNVTFRCDPISEHNRLYWYRQTLGQGPEFLTYFQNEAQLEKSRLLSDRFSAERPKGSFSTLEIQRTEQGDSAMYLCASSFRAGGPLGNTIYFGEGSWLTVV.

The chain couples TRBV6-1 to TRBJ1-6, with D hard to call. Germline CDR1 reads MNHNS; CDR2 reads SASEGT. The CDR3 is made up of 16 amino acids. Trimming left V 0 bases short and J 8 bases short, with 14 bases between. CDR3 DNA sequence: TGTGCCAGCAGTGAAGCGCTCGGAGGGCGGCATTCACCCCTCCACTTT. It encodes CASSEALGGRHSPLHF.

This clone was recorded once. The rearrangement uses TRBV25-1 and TRBJ1-1; D possibly corresponds to TRBD1 (5 bases). Trimming shortened V by 5 bases and J by 0 bases, and 10 bases separated the two germline ends. CDR3 length: 14 residues. Germline CDR1 MGHDK, CDR2 SYGVNS. This chain's CDR3 is CASSFRGLNTEAFF. DNA for the CDR3: TGTGCCAGCAGTTTTCGGGGACTGAACACTGAAGCTTTCTTT.

The V and J genes are TRBV14 and TRBJ2-6; 8 bases align to TRBD1. Germline trimming cut 4 bases from V and 4 bases from J; bases unmatched to any gene: 9. Germline CDR1 is SGHDN and CDR2 is FVKESK. The CDR3 covers 17 residues. The CDR3 loop is CASSPRTGKFGANVLTF. CDR3 nucleotides: TGTGCCAGCAGCCCCCGGACAGGGAAGTTCGGGGCCAACGTCCTGACTTTC.

The chain uses TRBV5-4 and TRBJ2-1; 9 nucleotides line up with TRBD1. The germline gives CDR1 SGHNT, CDR2 YYREEE (reference sequence). This CDR3 is built from 14 residues. Unmatched junction bases numbered 8, after V lost 6 bases and J lost 7 bases. The CDR3 DNA reads as TGTGCCAGCACCCCTGGGACAGGGATTAATGAGCAGTTCTTC. It encodes CASTPGTGINEQFF.